A single sample gave rise to the 22 T cell receptor beta chains below, sequenced in a study of cytomegalovirus exposure and HLA in healthy donors. Profiling relied on immunoSEQ multiplex PCR, and the TCRdb table lists in-frame clones only, not all of them. The profile shows 100,000 to 130,000 clones, more than 90% of them singletons. Material: PBMCs. The receptors originated from a woman between 18 and 30 years old in good health and CMV-seronegative.

V is TRBV27 and J is TRBJ2-7, with D tentatively TRBD2 (5 bases). V was shortened by 3 bases and J by 3 bases, with 15 bases between the two germline ends. The CDR3 contains 15 residues. Germline loops: CDR1 MNHEY, CDR2 SMNVEV (reference sequence). The CDR3 bases are TGTGCCAGCAGTTTTTTGGTCGAGGGAAACTACGAGCAGTACTTC. Protein: CASSFLVEGNYEQYF.

For this clone: Other nucleotide sequences from this sample produce the same CDR3. V is TRBV7-6 and J is TRBJ2-1, with 14 bases identical to TRBD2. CDR1 and CDR2 from the germline V gene are SGHVS and FNYEAQ. The CDR3 contains 15 residues. V shed 5 bases and J 10 bases; nucleotides not matched to a gene: 7. The CDR3 is CASSLSTSGGEEQFF. The CDR3, as DNA: TGTGCCAGCAGCCTATCGACTAGCGGGGGGGAAGAGCAGTTCTTC.

The rearrangement uses TRBV7-9 and TRBJ1-5, with D possibly matching TRBD1 (5 bases). Germline lookup yields CDR1 SEHNR and CDR2 FQNEAQ (reference sequence). The V end lost 1 base, the J end lost 0 bases, and 13 bases lay between the germline ends. The CDR3 spans 17 residues. The CDR3 here is CASSLEGAENSNQPQHF. CDR3 bases: TGTGCCAGCAGCTTAGAAGGGGCAGAGAATAGCAATCAGCCCCAGCATTTT.

J is TRBJ1-3 and V is TRBV5-5, with D uncertain. Trimming stripped 1 base from V and 0 bases from J, with 14 bases between. Germline V gene sequence: CDR1 SGHKS, CDR2 YYEKEE (reference sequence). CDR3 length: 17 amino acids. The CDR3 here is CASSLRGMGISGNTIYF. The CDR3 nucleotides are TGTGCCAGCAGCTTGAGAGGGATGGGTATCTCTGGAAACACCATATATTTT.

The chain links TRBV9 to TRBJ1-5, with D possibly matching TRBD1 (5 bases). Per germline, CDR1 SGDLS and CDR2 YYNGEE. The CDR3 is 15 amino acids. The V and J ends lost 3 bases and 2 bases respectively, with 12 bases between them. The chain's CDR3 is CASSAGHMGNQPQHF. The CDR3 bases are TGTGCCAGCAGCGCTGGACATATGGGCAATCAGCCCCAGCATTTT.

The chain carries TRBV2 and TRBJ1-5, with 7 nucleotides matching TRBD1. The CDR3 extends over 13 amino acids. The germline gives CDR1 SNHLY, CDR2 FYNNEI. With V trimmed by 5 bases and J by 4 bases, 2 bases remained unmatched. CDR3 DNA sequence: TGTGCCAGCAGTTTGACAGGGAATCAGCCCCAGCATTTT. This gives the protein CASSLTGNQPQHF.

This chain uses TRBV4-2 with TRBJ1-2, with 8 bases that match TRBD1. The junction had 10 bases not matched to a gene; V was cut back by 4 bases and J by 0 bases. This CDR3 is 17 amino acids long. Germline V gene lookup returns CDR1 LGHNA and CDR2 YNFKEQ. CDR3 nucleotides: TGTGCCAGCAGCCCCGGGACAGGCGGGTTCACTAACTATGGCTACACCTTC. It translates to CASSPGTGGFTNYGYTF.

This chain uses TRBV6-1 with TRBJ2-7, with D unclear. Germline V gene data show CDR1 as MNHNS and CDR2 as SASEGT. The CDR3 consists of 13 residues. The V end lost 10 bases, the J end lost 4 bases, and 17 bases lay between the germline ends. CDR3 bases: TGTGCCATCCTAGACCAAAATGCTTACGAGCAGTACTTC. It codes for CAILDQNAYEQYF.

The chain is built from TRBV7-2 and TRBJ2-3, with 11 nucleotides matching TRBD1. V was clipped by 6 bases and J by 2 bases; unmatched bases: 4. This CDR3 region has 15 residues. Germline V gene lookup returns CDR1 SGHTA and CDR2 FQGNSA. CDR3 in amino acids: CASRLDRGPTDTQYF. In nucleotides, the CDR3 is TGTGCCAGCAGGCTGGACAGGGGGCCCACAGATACGCAGTATTTT.

This chain joins TRBV5-6 and TRBJ2-3; 11 nucleotides align to TRBD1. V gave up 0 bases and J gave up 10 bases; unmatched junction bases: 1. This CDR3 is built from 13 residues. The germline V gene has CDR1 SGHDT and CDR2 YYEEEE. For the CDR3, the DNA is TGTGCCAGCAGCTTGGGGACAGGGGGCCCGCAGTATTTT. Encoded protein: CASSLGTGGPQYF.

The CDR3 loop is CASSPRTPRLATDTQYF. The CDR3 DNA reads TGTGCCAGCAGCCCCCGAACTCCACGACTAGCGACAGATACGCAGTATTTT. The chain is built from TRBV13 and TRBJ2-3, with 8 positions matching TRBD2. Germline trimming cut 5 bases from V and 3 bases from J; bases unmatched to any gene: 13. The CDR3 covers 17 residues. Germline values: CDR1 PRHDT, CDR2 FYEKMQ (reference sequence).

This clone was recorded only once. The chain combines TRBV4-1 with TRBJ2-2, with 13 positions matching TRBD2. CDR1 is MGHRA and CDR2 is YSYEKL in the germline V gene. The CDR3 runs to 19 residues. The V gene end was trimmed by 0 bases and the J gene end by 2 bases; junction bases not matched to a gene: 6. The CDR3 DNA reads as TGCGCCAGCAGCCAAGATTCGGGACTAGCGGGGAGAAACACCGGGGAGCTGTTTTTT. It encodes CASSQDSGLAGRNTGELFF.

The rearrangement joins TRBV5-1 to TRBJ2-1, with D maybe TRBD2 (7 bases). The CDR3 runs 15 residues. Germline-derived CDR1 and CDR2 are SGHRS and YFSETQ. The V end was cut by 0 bases, the J end by 2 bases, with 9 bases between. The CDR3 region has the DNA TGCGCCAGCAGCTTGGCGGGGGGCACCTACAATGAGCAGTTCTTC. Its translation is CASSLAGGTYNEQFF.

The chain uses TRBV6-1 and TRBJ2-5; 7 bases are shared with TRBD1. This CDR3 comprises 15 residues. The V gene's germline CDR1 is MNHNS and CDR2 SASEGT. Losses at the gene ends were 2 bases for V and 2 bases for J; bases not matched to a gene: 5. The CDR3 DNA reads TGTGCCAGCAGTGAAAAGGGGGCGAGGCAAGAGACCCAGTACTTC. It translates to CASSEKGARQETQYF.

The chain combines TRBV4-2 with TRBJ1-6, with 9 bases identical to TRBD1. The CDR3 is 16 amino acids. The ends lost 0 bases at V and 6 bases at J; junction bases unmatched: 3. The germline V gene encodes CDR1 LGHNA and CDR2 YNFKEQ. The CDR3 reads CASSQDGTGLNSPLHF. The CDR3 bases are TGTGCCAGCAGCCAAGATGGGACAGGGCTTAATTCACCCCTCCACTTT.

This chain uses TRBV5-1 with TRBJ2-7, with D perhaps matching TRBD2 (6 bases). The CDR3 is 12 residues long. V lost 6 bases to trimming and J lost 4 bases, with 11 bases between them. Germline CDR1 reads SGHRS; CDR2 reads YFSETQ. The CDR3 nucleotides are TGCGCCAGCAAGGAGGGGTCGTACGAGCAGTACTTC. Translating gives CASKEGSYEQYF.

The chain has TRBV7-9 and TRBJ2-3, with TRBD1 matching 7 bases. The CDR3 consists of 15 residues. Germline CDR1 and CDR2: SEHNR and FQNEAQ (reference sequence). The junction had 7 bases not matched to a gene; V was cut back by 3 bases and J by 4 bases. CDR3 region: CASSFVDRAADTQYF. The CDR3 DNA reads as TGTGCCAGCAGCTTTGTCGACAGGGCGGCAGATACGCAGTATTTT.

This clone was seen a few times. The chain combines TRBV2 with TRBJ1-1; maybe TRBD1 (6 bases). The CDR3 is made up of 14 amino acids. V was pared by 11 bases and J by 8 bases, with 24 bases between. Per the germline V gene, CDR1 is SNHLY and CDR2 is FYNNEI. The CDR3 nucleotides are TGTGCCTCAAGGGGGATCGAACGAACCCAAGAAGCTTTCTTT. This translates into CASRGIERTQEAFF. Full variable domain (missing parts from reference TRBV2 and TRBJ1-1): EPEVTQTPSHQVTQMGQEVILRCVPISNHLYFYWYRQILGQKVEFLVSFYNNEISEKSEIFDDQFSVERPDGSNFTLKIRSTKLEDSAMYFCASRGIERTQEAFFGQGTRLTVV.

The CDR3 region is CASSQDPDYGTGELFF. CDR3 DNA: TGTGCCAGCAGCCAAGATCCGGACTATGGCACCGGGGAGCTGTTTTTT. V usage is TRBV4-2 and J usage is TRBJ2-2; the D gene is possibly TRBD2 (6 bases). CDR3 size: 16 residues. Germline CDR1 and CDR2: LGHNA and YNFKEQ. With 0 bases removed from V and 4 bases from J, the gap between germline ends came to 12 bases.

V is TRBV28 and J is TRBJ1-2, with a possible D match to TRBD1 (5 bases). The V and J ends lost 2 bases and 5 bases respectively, with 9 bases between them. There are 13 residues in the CDR3. Germline loops: CDR1 MDHEN, CDR2 SYDVKM. This chain's CDR3 is CASSLTGKYGYTF. As DNA, the CDR3 is TGTGCCAGCAGTTTAACAGGAAAATATGGCTACACCTTC.

V usage is TRBV5-8 and J usage is TRBJ2-2; D gene unclear. Germline loops: CDR1 SGHTS, CDR2 YDEGEE. Deletions cut 2 bases from V and 7 bases from J, with 3 bases between. CDR3 size: 11 residues. CDR3: CASSLYGELFF. DNA for the CDR3: TGTGCCAGCAGCTTATACGGGGAGCTGTTTTTT.

The J gene is TRBJ2-1, the V gene TRBV6-6, with 15 bases that match TRBD2. V was pared by 6 bases and J by 12 bases, with 6 bases of the junction left unmatched. In germline, CDR1 is MNHNY, CDR2 SVGAGI (reference sequence). This CDR3 comprises 14 residues. The CDR3 region is CASSGTSGGSVQFF. In DNA form, the CDR3 reads TGTGCCAGCAGCGGGACTAGCGGGGGGTCGGTGCAGTTCTTC.